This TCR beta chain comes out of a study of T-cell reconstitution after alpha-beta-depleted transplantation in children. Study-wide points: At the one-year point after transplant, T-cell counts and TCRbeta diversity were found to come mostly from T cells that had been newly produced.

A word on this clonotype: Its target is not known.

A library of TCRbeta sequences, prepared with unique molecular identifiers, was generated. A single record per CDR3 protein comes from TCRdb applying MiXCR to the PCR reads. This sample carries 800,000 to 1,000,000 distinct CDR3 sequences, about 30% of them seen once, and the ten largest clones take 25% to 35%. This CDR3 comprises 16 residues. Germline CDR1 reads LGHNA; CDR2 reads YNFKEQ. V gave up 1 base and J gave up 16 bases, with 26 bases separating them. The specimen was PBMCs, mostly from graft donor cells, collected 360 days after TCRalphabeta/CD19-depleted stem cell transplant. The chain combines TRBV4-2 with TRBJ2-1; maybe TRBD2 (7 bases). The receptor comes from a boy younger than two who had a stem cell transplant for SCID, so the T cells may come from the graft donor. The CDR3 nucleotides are TGTGCCAGCAGCCAAGCCCTACAGGAAGGGGGGGGTGGTTTTTTCTTC. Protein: CASSQALQEGGGGFFF.